This TCR beta chain is drawn from a study of cytotoxic CD8 clonotypes in ibrutinib-treated CLL. On the study more broadly: It was after a median approximately eleven months of treatment, range 6 to 36, that response samples were taken.

Regarding the study as a whole: There were differences in sampling times between sustained-remission and progressing patients. Circulating CD8+ T-cell counts were tracked by baseline clonality, which exceeded that of age-matched healthy donors.

Per germline, CDR1 MDHEN and CDR2 SYDVKM. This CDR3 has 14 amino acids. V lost 7 bases, J lost 6 bases, and 16 bases lay in between. On this clone itself: As yet, its antigen is unknown.

Only in-frame clones appear in the TCRdb table, and some are missing; sequencing was by immunoSEQ multiplex PCR. The sample records around 40,000 clones, just over 70% being singletons. Extraction of approximately 2.2 micrograms of genomic DNA from cryopreserved PBMCs supplied material for TCR beta libraries. The V and J genes are TRBV28 and TRBJ1-5; D gene unclear. The source of this sequence is a human donor with chronic lymphocytic leukemia. The material sequenced was PBMCs, taken at disease progression, from a patient treated with ibrutinib. As DNA, the CDR3 is TGTGCCAGCACCCCTGGAGAGGCATTTCAGCCCCAGCATTTT. Translating it yields CASTPGEAFQPQHF.